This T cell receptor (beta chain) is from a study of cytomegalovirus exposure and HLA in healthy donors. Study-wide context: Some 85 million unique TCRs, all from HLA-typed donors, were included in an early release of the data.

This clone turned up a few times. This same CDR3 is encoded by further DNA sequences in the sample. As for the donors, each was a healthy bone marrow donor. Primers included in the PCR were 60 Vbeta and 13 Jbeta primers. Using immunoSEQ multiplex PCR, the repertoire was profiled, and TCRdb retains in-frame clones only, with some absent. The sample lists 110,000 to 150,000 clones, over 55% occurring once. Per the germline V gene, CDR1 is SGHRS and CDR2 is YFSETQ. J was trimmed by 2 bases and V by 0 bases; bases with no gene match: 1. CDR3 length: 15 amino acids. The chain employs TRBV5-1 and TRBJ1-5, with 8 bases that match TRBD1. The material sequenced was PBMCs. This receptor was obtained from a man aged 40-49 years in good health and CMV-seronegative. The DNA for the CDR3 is TGCGCCAGCAGCTTGGGGACAGGGCGCAATCAGCCCCAGCATTTT. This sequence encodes CASSLGTGRNQPQHF.